A selection of T cell receptor beta chains follows, all from one sample in a study of CD8+ T cells in alopecia areata. Sequencing used immunoSEQ multiplex PCR; TCRdb keeps in-frame clones, though not all of them. Among 150,000 to 200,000 clones listed, under 80% were seen once. The input for sequencing was CD4+ T cells sorted from blood, taken around week 50, from a patient treated with tofacitinib. These receptors originate from a human donor with alopecia areata. Both conserved end residues are part of each CDR3. The D gene is left open where the match is weak. A row's size may be missing; if present it is once, few, many or a size class.

TRBV19	NA	TRBJ1-6	NA	CASTTVAGTGSPLHF	TGTGCCAGTACTACGGTCGCTGGGACGGGTTCACCCCTCCACTTT
TRBV27	NA	TRBJ1-3	NA	CASSFRGAGNTIYF	TGTGCCAGCAGTTTCCGAGGAGCTGGAAACACCATATATTTT
TRBV23-1	NA	TRBJ1-5	NA	CASSRVRPQHF	TGCGCCAGCAGTCGGGTTCGGCCCCAGCATTTT
TRBV27	NA	TRBJ2-3	NA	CASSFGSTDTQYF	TGTGCCAGCAGTTTTGGGAGCACAGATACGCAGTATTTT
TRBV7-2	NA	TRBJ2-2	NA	CASSLDGPNTGELFF	TGTGCCAGCAGCTTAGACGGCCCAAACACCGGGGAGCTGTTTTTT
TRBV29-1	NA	TRBJ1-5	NA	CSVEEGATQPQHF	TGCAGCGTTGAAGAAGGGGCTACTCAGCCCCAGCATTTT
TRBV6-5	NA	TRBJ2-3	NA	CASSSPSSTQYF	TGTGCCAGCAGCTCCCCTAGCAGTACGCAGTATTTT
TRBV15	TRBD1	TRBJ1-3	NA	CATQRDSSGNTIYF	TGTGCCACGCAACGGGACAGCTCTGGAAACACCATATATTTT
TRBV19	NA	TRBJ2-2	NA	CASSRGTRNTGELFF	TGTGCCAGTAGTAGGGGGACAAGGAACACCGGGGAGCTGTTTTTT
TRBV9	NA	TRBJ2-5	NA	CASSPRWEETQYF	TGTGCCAGCAGCCCACGTTGGGAGGAGACCCAGTACTTC
TRBV5-6	NA	TRBJ1-6	NA	CASSLRGNSPLHF	TGTGCCAGCAGCTTACGGGGAAATTCACCCCTCCACTTT
TRBV7-9	NA	TRBJ1-6	few	CASSSDNSPLHF	TGTGCCAGCAGCTCGGATAATTCACCCCTCCACTTT
TRBV4-2	TRBD1	TRBJ1-1	NA	CASSQQTGGTEAFF	TGTGCCAGCAGCCAACAAACAGGGGGCACTGAAGCTTTCTTT
TRBV4-3	NA	TRBJ2-7	NA	CASSQTAGDHEQYF	TGCGCCAGCAGCCAAACGGCCGGGGACCACGAGCAGTACTTC
TRBV4-2	NA	TRBJ1-2	NA	CASSQDGQGGFTF	TGTGCCAGCAGCCAAGATGGTCAGGGAGGATTCACCTTC
TRBV12-5	NA	TRBJ2-1	many	CASGLFLTGLSSSYNEQFF	TGTGCTAGTGGTTTGTTCCTAACCGGACTCTCGAGCTCCTACAATGAGCAGTTCTTC
TRBV30	NA	TRBJ1-6	once	CAWSGGPEDSPLHF	TGTGCCTGGAGTGGAGGGCCCGAGGATTCACCCCTCCACTTT
TRBV30	TRBD1	TRBJ1-2	NA	CAWNPDRGYGYTF	TGTGCCTGGAACCCCGACAGGGGCTATGGCTACACCTTC
TRBV5-1	TRBD1	TRBJ1-6	NA	CASSPGQGGNNSPLHF	TGCGCCAGCAGCCCGGGACAGGGGGGAAATAATTCACCCCTCCACTTT